A selection of T cell receptor beta chains follows, all from one sample in a study of molecular identifiers for immune sequencing clone quantification. TCRdb called the PCR reads again in MiXCR, with one record for every CDR3 protein. In the table there are some 650,000 distinct CDR3 sequences, approximately 20% of which are singletons. The sequenced sample was naive CD8+ T cells from blood, with Jurkat cell RNA spiked in. The receptors were sampled from a human donor in good health. Some libraries in this study had Jurkat cell RNA spiked in. CDR3s include the opening cysteine and the closing phenylalanine or tryptophan. The D gene is left open where the match is weak. Clone size appears in some rows only: once, few, many, or a class for an expanded clone.

CDR3 protein	CDR3 DNA	clone size	J gene	V gene	D gene
CASSVRDTGRTGELFF	TGTGCCAGCAGCGTACGGGACACCGGGCGGACCGGGGAGCTGTTTTTT	once	TRBJ2-2	TRBV9	.
CASSLGQYNEQFF	TGTGCCAGCAGCTTAGGACAGTACAATGAGCAGTTCTTC	many	TRBJ2-1	TRBV5-1	.
CASSYLGGAKNIQYF	TGTGCCAGCAGTTACTTGGGGGGGGCCAAAAACATTCAGTACTTC	few	TRBJ2-4	TRBV6-6	TRBD2
CASSAGQNQPQHF	TGTGCCAGCAGCGCGGGACAGAATCAGCCCCAGCATTTT	many	TRBJ1-5	TRBV12-3/TRBV12-4	TRBD1
CASSFPGQLQETQYF	TGTGCCAGCAGCTTCCCGGGACAGTTACAAGAGACCCAGTACTTC	many	TRBJ2-5	TRBV7-9	TRBD1
CASSQETFGSYEQYF	TGCGCCAGCAGCCAAGAGACATTTGGGTCCTACGAGCAGTACTTC	many	TRBJ2-7	TRBV4-1	.
CASSPTLGETQYF	TGTGCCAGCAGCCCGACTTTAGGAGAGACCCAGTACTTC	many	TRBJ2-5	TRBV7-2	.
CASSEVVGTAGFYEQYF	TGTGCCAGCAGTGAAGTGGTGGGGACCGCTGGTTTCTACGAGCAGTACTTC	few	TRBJ2-7	TRBV6-1	.
CARSLVSVRPVGGPNPSYEQYF	TGTGCCAGAAGCTTGGTATCGGTTCGACCCGTGGGGGGTCCGAACCCCTCCTACGAGCAGTACTTC	few	TRBJ2-7	TRBV5-3	.
CASSPTGVTGELFF	TGTGCCAGCAGCCCCACAGGGGTCACCGGGGAGCTGTTTTTT	many	TRBJ2-2	TRBV6-5	TRBD1
CAWSSAFGTGDTGELFF	TGTGCCTGGAGTTCCGCTTTTGGGACAGGGGACACCGGGGAGCTGTTTTTT	many	TRBJ2-2	TRBV30	TRBD1
CASSPIQINQETQYF	TGTGCCAGCAGTCCCATACAGATCAACCAAGAGACCCAGTACTTC	few	TRBJ2-5	TRBV28	.
CASSERGRADNEQFF	TGTGCCAGCAGCGAGAGGGGGAGGGCCGACAATGAGCAGTTCTTC	few	TRBJ2-1	TRBV9	.
CASSQDLLDGDEQYF	TGTGCCAGCAGCCAAGATCTACTAGATGGCGACGAGCAGTACTTC	many	TRBJ2-7	TRBV3-1	.
CASSQDTGVAAYNSPLHF	TGTGCCAGCAGCCAAGATACGGGGGTGGCTGCCTATAATTCACCCCTCCACTTT	.	TRBJ1-6	TRBV3-1	.
CASSLGYGYDRALHF	TGTGCCAGCAGCTTAGGTTACGGCTACGATAGGGCCCTCCACTTT	few	TRBJ1-6	TRBV7-2	.
CSVEDPDQTNTGELFF	TGCAGCGTTGAAGACCCGGACCAGACAAACACCGGGGAGCTGTTTTTT	many	TRBJ2-2	TRBV29-1	.
CSAREDTFGPFYEQYF	TGCAGTGCTAGAGAGGACACGTTCGGGCCTTTCTACGAGCAGTACTTC	many	TRBJ2-7	TRBV20-1	.
CASSQILRGALNTGELFF	TGTGCCAGCAGCCAAATCCTCCGGGGGGCCTTGAACACCGGGGAGCTGTTTTTT	.	TRBJ2-2	TRBV7-9	.
CATSRDLGTGREAFF	TGTGCCACCAGCAGAGATCTTGGGACAGGTCGTGAAGCTTTCTTT	many	TRBJ1-1	TRBV15	TRBD1
CASSLRGDIYGYTF	TGTGCCAGCAGTTTAAGAGGGGACATCTATGGCTACACCTTC	many	TRBJ1-2	TRBV27	.
CASSSPLAGWTGELFF	TGTGCCAGCAGCTCCCCGCTAGCGGGGTGGACCGGGGAGCTGTTTTTT	many	TRBJ2-2	TRBV7-9	TRBD2
CASSVVTGVPDTQYF	TGTGCCAGCAGCGTAGTAACGGGAGTTCCAGATACGCAGTATTTT	many	TRBJ2-3	TRBV9	.
CAGSLGGLASGANVLTF	TGTGCCGGCAGTTTAGGGGGCCTAGCCTCTGGGGCCAACGTCCTGACTTTC	few	TRBJ2-6	TRBV27	TRBD1
CASSLPSTTDLSYNEQFF	TGTGCCAGCAGCTTACCCTCGACGACAGACCTCTCCTACAATGAGCAGTTCTTC	many	TRBJ2-1	TRBV7-8	.
CATGDLTTNEQFF	TGTGCCACCGGTGATTTGACTACTAATGAGCAGTTCTTC	.	TRBJ2-1	TRBV24-1	.
CASSTVTGVFINEQYF	TGTGCCAGCAGTACAGTCACAGGGGTTTTTATCAACGAGCAGTACTTC	few	TRBJ2-7	TRBV27	TRBD1
CASSLLRTSGSHEQYF	TGTGCCAGCAGTCTACTTCGGACTAGCGGGAGCCACGAGCAGTACTTC	.	TRBJ2-7	TRBV27	TRBD2
CASSQMGNYEQYF	TGTGCCAGCAGCCAAATGGGGAATTACGAGCAGTACTTC	few	TRBJ2-7	TRBV14	.
CAWSPGGFSTEAFF	TGTGCCTGGAGTCCAGGGGGTTTCAGCACTGAAGCTTTCTTT	many	TRBJ1-1	TRBV30	TRBD1
CASSPTRMSTYEQYF	TGTGCCAGCAGTCCAACACGGATGAGTACCTACGAGCAGTACTTC	.	TRBJ2-7	TRBV28	.
CASSLGEWTADTQYF	TGTGCCAGCAGCTTGGGGGAGTGGACCGCAGATACGCAGTATTTT	many	TRBJ2-3	TRBV7-9	.
CASSILGPNYEQYF	TGTGCCAGCAGCATCCTGGGACCCAACTACGAGCAGTACTTC	few	TRBJ2-7	TRBV5-6	.
CSAGQAGLAGELFF	TGCAGCGCCGGGCAGGCGGGACTGGCCGGGGAGCTGTTTTTT	many	TRBJ2-2	TRBV29-1	.
CASTLAEVGYYEQYF	TGTGCCAGCACTCTAGCGGAGGTCGGGTATTACGAGCAGTACTTC	many	TRBJ2-7	TRBV28	TRBD2
CASSQDPGTETQYF	TGCGCCAGCAGCCAAGACCCGGGGACGGAGACCCAGTACTTC	many	TRBJ2-5	TRBV4-3	.
CASSLGGTSYGQYF	TGTGCCAGCAGCCTAGGTGGGACTAGCTACGGGCAGTACTTC	.	TRBJ2-7	TRBV11-1	TRBD2
CASSIPGELFF	TGTGCCAGTAGTATTCCTGGGGAGCTGTTTTTT	many	TRBJ2-2	TRBV19	.
CASSLGTGQTYEQYF	TGTGCCAGCAGCTTGGGGACAGGCCAAACCTACGAGCAGTACTTC	.	TRBJ2-7	TRBV7-9	TRBD1
CAWSPISYEQYF	TGTGCCTGGAGTCCAATCTCCTACGAGCAGTACTTC	many	TRBJ2-7	TRBV30	.
CASSPPGVQPQHF	TGTGCCAGCAGCCCTCCGGGGGTTCAGCCCCAGCATTTT	many	TRBJ1-5	TRBV5-5	.
CASSLERLATLEETQYF	TGCGCCAGCAGCCTAGAACGACTCGCCACGTTGGAAGAGACCCAGTACTTC	many	TRBJ2-5	TRBV5-1	.
CASSPLSGQIDTDTQYF	TGTGCCAGCAGCCCCCTATCCGGGCAGATAGACACAGATACGCAGTATTTT	few	TRBJ2-3	TRBV7-9	.
CASGVDEQYF	TGTGCCAGCGGGGTTGACGAGCAGTACTTC	many	TRBJ2-7	TRBV2	.
CASSLFLDTLSNQPQHF	TGTGCCAGCAGCTTGTTCCTAGACACCCTGAGCAATCAGCCCCAGCATTTT	many	TRBJ1-5	TRBV7-8	.